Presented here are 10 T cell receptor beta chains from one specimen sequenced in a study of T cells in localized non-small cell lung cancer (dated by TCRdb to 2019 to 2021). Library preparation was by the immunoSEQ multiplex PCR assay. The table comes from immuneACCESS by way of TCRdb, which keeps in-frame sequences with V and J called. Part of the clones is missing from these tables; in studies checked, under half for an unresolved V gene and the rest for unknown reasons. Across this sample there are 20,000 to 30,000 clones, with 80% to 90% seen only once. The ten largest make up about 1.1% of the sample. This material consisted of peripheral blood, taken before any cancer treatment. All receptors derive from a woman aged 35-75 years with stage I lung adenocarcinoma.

This chain's CDR3 is CASSRDRGETQYF. CDR3 in DNA: TGTGCCAGCTCACGGGACAGGGGAGAGACCCAGTACTTC. The chain is built from TRBV18 and TRBJ2-5, with TRBD1 identical over 10 bases. This CDR3 region has 13 residues. Germline V gives CDR1 KGHSH, CDR2 LQKENI. The J segment lost 4 bases and the V segment lost 4 bases, leaving 0 bases of the junction unmatched. Using reference TRBV18 and TRBJ2-5 for the parts outside the CDR3, the full variable domain is NAGVMQNPRHLVRRRGQEARLRCSPMKGHSHVYWYRQLPEEGLKFMVYLQKENIIDESGMPKERFSAEFPKEGPSILRIQQVVRGDSAAYFCASSRDRGETQYFGPGTRLLVL.

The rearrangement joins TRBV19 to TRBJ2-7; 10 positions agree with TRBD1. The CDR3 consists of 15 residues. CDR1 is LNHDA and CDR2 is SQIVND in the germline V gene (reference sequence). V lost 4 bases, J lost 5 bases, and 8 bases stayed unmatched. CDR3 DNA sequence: TGTGCCAGTAGTACTACCGGGACAGGGGCTCACGAGCAGTACTTC. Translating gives CASSTTGTGAHEQYF. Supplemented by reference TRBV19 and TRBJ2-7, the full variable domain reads DGGITQSPKYLFRKEGQNVTLSCEQNLNHDAMYWYRQDPGQGLRLIYYSQIVNDFQKGDIAEGYSVSREKKESFPLTVTSAQKNPTAFYLCASSTTGTGAHEQYFGPGTRLTVT.

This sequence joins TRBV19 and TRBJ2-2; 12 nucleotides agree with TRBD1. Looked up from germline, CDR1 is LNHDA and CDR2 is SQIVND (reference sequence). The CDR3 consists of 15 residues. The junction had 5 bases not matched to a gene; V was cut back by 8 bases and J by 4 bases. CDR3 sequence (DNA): TGTGCCAGTTGGGGACAGGGGGCGCCCACCGGGGAGCTGTTTTTT. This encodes CASWGQGAPTGELFF.

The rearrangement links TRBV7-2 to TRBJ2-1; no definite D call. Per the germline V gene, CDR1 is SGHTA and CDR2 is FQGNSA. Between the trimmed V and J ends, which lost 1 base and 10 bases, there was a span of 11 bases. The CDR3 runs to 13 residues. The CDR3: CASSLVMESEQFF. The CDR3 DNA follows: TGTGCCAGCAGCTTAGTCATGGAGTCGGAGCAGTTCTTC.

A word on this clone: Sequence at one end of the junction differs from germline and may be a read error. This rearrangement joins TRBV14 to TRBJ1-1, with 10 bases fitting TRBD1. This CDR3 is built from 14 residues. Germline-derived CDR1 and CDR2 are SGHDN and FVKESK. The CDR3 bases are TGTGCCAGCAGCCGACAGGGGGCGGGTACTGGAGCTTTCTTT. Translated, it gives CASSRQGAGTGAFF.

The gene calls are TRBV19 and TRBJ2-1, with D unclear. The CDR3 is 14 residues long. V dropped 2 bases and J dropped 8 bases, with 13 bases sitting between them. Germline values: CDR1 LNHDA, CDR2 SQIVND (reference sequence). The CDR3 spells CASSIRGSLDEQFF. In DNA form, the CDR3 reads TGTGCCAGTAGTATACGTGGGTCGCTGGATGAGCAGTTCTTC.

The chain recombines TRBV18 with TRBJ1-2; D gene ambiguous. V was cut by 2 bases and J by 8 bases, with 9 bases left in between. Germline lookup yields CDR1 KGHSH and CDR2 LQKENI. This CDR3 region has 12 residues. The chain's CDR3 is CASSPGGLGYTF. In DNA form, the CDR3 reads TGTGCCAGCTCACCAGGAGGGCTCGGCTACACCTTC.

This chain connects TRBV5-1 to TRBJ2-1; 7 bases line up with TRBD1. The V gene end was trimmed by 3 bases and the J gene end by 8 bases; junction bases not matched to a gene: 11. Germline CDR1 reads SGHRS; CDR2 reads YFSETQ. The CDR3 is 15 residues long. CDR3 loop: CASSSRTGSPDEQFF. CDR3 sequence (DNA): TGCGCCAGCAGCTCCAGGACAGGTAGTCCGGATGAGCAGTTCTTC.

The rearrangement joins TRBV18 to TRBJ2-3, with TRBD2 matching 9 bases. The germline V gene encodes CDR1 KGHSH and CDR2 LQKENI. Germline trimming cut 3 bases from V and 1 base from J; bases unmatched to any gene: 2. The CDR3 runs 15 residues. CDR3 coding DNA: TGTGCCAGCTCACCTAGCGGGGGAGGCACAGATACGCAGTATTTT. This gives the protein CASSPSGGGTDTQYF.

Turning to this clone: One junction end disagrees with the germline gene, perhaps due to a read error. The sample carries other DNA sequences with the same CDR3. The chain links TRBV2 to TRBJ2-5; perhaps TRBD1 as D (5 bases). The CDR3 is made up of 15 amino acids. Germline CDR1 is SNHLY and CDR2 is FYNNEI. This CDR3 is CASSPREGIQETQYF. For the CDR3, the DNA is TGCGCCAGCAGTCCCAGGGAAGGGATACAAGAGACCCAGTACTTC.